This TCR beta chain is from a study of T cell repertoires in cytomegalovirus infection (dated by TCRdb to about 2019). About the study as a whole: Alongside well-studied HLA-B-restricted epitopes, the peptide stimulations were aimed at recently identified HLA-C-restricted CMV epitopes, whose presentation resists viral immunomodulation. Donor HLA type was relevant to the analysis, because carriage of CMV infection together with the matching HLA type was indicated by public TCR beta signatures. General study outcomes and caveats: Cumulative frequency of public TCR beta family members discriminated carriers of CMV infection plus the relevant HLA type in this cohort and an independent 352-donor cohort. The ex vivo response was dominated by HLA-C-restricted CMV-specific TCR beta clonotypes, which also provided the single most frequent clonotype in two of eight donors.

The sample's treatment or condition label, decoded: in vitro stimulation with specific CMV peptide epitopes to enrich CMV-specific T cells. The CDR3 goes from the cysteine to the phenylalanine over 16 residues. Only the CDR3 DNA is retained, 48 bases long and in frame from the first base. CDR1 SNHLY and CDR2 FYNNEI were looked up in the germline V gene. Here V drops 3 bases and J drops 0 bases, and the junction holds 7 bases not matched to any gene. Data came from an Illumina HiSeq 1500. TCRdb reprocessing: public reads trimmed at Q25 with fastp, clones called with MiXCR, in-frame beta chains kept. For every CDR3 protein sequence, its rows merge into one entry that carries the most common genes and DNA. This sample has about 20,000 distinct CDR3 sequences in its table, and about 42% of those were observed once. The top ten constitute 94% of the sample. Details on this clonotype: No cognate antigen has been identified for it. One base away there is no much larger clone; base qualities are not given.

The starting material was CD8+ T cells from cultured PBMCs, obtained from culture after CMV antigen stimulation. The rearranged chain carries TRBV2 and TRBJ1-1; 7 nucleotides in the junction match TRBD1. The TCR was taken from a human donor in good health (CMV status not recorded). Some clones in this sample may be carry-over from other donors' samples. The CDR3 loop reads CASSDARGYMNTEAFF. The DNA reads as follows: TGTGCCAGCAGTGACGCCAGGGGGTACATGAACACTGAAGCTTTCTTT.